This T cell receptor beta chain was identified during a study of blood T cell repertoires in COVID-19. The CDR3 sequence is 14 residues long. Germline values: CDR1 SGHKS, CDR2 YYEKEE (reference sequence). V shed 3 bases and J 1 base; nucleotides not matched to a gene: 1. Everyone who took part was about 18 to 90 years old, and they came from about two dozen US areas. Cohort 3 donors were reported recovered after two negative PCRs, clearance, or symptom resolution. The protocol was immunoSEQ multiplex PCR, while the TCRdb copy is restricted to in-frame clones and leaves out a portion. The profile shows about 200,000 clones, roughly 90% of them singletons.

The chain links TRBV5-5 to TRBJ2-3, with 8 nucleotides matching TRBD2. The TCR was taken from a woman aged 18-35 years who had recovered from COVID-19. Sequencing was carried out using PBMCs or T cells enriched from blood (not recorded which). The CDR3 here is CASSSTSGTDTQYF. The CDR3 coding sequence is TGTGCCAGCAGCTCGACTAGCGGCACAGATACGCAGTATTTT.